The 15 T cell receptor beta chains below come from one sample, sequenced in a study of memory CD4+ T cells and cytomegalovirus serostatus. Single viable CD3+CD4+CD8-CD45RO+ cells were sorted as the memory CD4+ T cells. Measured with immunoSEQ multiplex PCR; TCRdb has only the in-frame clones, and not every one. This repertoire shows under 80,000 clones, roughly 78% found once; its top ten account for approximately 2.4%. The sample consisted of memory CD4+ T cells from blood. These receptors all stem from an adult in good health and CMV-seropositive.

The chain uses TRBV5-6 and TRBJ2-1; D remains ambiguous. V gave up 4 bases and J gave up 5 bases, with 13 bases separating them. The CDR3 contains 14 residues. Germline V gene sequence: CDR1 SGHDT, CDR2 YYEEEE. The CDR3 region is CASSPTLTDNEQFF. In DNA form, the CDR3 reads TGTGCCAGCAGCCCGACACTTACTGACAATGAGCAGTTCTTC.

The CDR3 coding sequence is TGCAGCGTTGAAGGATTACAGCGGGTGGGCACAGATACGCAGTATTTT. It is translated as CSVEGLQRVGTDTQYF. The V gene is TRBV29-1, the J gene TRBJ2-3; the D gene is possibly TRBD2 (6 bases). There are 16 residues in the CDR3. Germline V gene data show CDR1 as SQVTM and CDR2 as ANQGSEA. V was shortened by 1 base and J by 1 base, with 15 bases between the two germline ends.

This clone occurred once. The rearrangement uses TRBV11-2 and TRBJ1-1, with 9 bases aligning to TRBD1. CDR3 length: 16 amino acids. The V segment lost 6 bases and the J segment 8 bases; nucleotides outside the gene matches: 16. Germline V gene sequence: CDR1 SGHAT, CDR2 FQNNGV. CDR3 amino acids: CASRHSGTGSILEAFF. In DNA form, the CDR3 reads TGTGCCAGCAGACACAGCGGGACAGGGTCAATCCTGGAAGCTTTCTTT.

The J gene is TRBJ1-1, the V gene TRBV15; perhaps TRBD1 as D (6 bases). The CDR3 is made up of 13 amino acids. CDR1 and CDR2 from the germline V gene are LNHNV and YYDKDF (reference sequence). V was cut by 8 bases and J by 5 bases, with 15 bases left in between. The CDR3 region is CATAKWGATEAFF. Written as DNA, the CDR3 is TGTGCCACCGCTAAGTGGGGGGCGACTGAAGCTTTCTTT.

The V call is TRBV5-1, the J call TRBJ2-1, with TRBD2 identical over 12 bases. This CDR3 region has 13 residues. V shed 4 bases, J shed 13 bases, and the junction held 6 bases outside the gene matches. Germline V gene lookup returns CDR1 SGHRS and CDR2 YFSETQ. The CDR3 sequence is CASSEDGLAGQFF. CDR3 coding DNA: TGCGCCAGCAGCGAGGACGGACTAGCGGGACAGTTCTTC.

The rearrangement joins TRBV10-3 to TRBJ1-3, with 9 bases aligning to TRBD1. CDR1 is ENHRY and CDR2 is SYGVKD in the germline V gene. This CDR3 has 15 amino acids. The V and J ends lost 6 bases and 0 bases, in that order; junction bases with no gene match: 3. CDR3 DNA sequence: TGTGCCATCAGGGGGGACAGGGACTCTGGAAACACCATATATTTT. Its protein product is CAIRGDRDSGNTIYF.

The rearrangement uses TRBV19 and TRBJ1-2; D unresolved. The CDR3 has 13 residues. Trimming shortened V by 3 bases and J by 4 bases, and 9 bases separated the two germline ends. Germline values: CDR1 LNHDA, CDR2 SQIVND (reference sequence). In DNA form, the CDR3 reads TGTGCCAGTAGTATCGACACCGGCTATGGCTACACCTTC. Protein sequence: CASSIDTGYGYTF. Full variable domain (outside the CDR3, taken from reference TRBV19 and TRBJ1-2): DGGITQSPKYLFRKEGQNVTLSCEQNLNHDAMYWYRQDPGQGLRLIYYSQIVNDFQKGDIAEGYSVSREKKESFPLTVTSAQKNPTAFYLCASSIDTGYGYTFGSGTRLTVV.

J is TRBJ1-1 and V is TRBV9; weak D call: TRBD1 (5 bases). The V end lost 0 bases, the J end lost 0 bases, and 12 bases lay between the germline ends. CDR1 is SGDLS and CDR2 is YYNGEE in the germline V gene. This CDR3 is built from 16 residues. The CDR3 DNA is TGTGCCAGCAGCGTAGACGGTAGGGGCATGAACACTGAAGCTTTCTTT. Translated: CASSVDGRGMNTEAFF.

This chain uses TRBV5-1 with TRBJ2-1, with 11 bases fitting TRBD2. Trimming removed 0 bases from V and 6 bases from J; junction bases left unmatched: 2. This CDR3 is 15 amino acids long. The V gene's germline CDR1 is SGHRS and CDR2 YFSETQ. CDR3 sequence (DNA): TGCGCCAGCAGCTTGGGACTAGCGGGGCGCAATGAGCAGTTCTTC. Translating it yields CASSLGLAGRNEQFF.

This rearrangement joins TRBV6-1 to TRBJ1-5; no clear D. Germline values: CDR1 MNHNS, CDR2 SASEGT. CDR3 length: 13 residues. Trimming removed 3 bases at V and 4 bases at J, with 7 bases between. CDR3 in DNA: TGTGCCAGCAGTGAGACGGCTAATCAGCCCCAGCATTTT. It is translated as CASSETANQPQHF.

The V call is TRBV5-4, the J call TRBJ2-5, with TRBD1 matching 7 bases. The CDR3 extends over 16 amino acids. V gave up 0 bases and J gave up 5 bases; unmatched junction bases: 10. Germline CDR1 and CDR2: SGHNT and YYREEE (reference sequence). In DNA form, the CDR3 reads TGTGCCAGCAGCTTGGAGGGCAGCAGACAGGGCGAGACCCAGTACTTC. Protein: CASSLEGSRQGETQYF.

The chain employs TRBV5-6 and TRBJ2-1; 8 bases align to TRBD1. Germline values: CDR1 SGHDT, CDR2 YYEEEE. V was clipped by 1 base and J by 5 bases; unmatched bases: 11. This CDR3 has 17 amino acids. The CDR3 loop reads CASSLWTGSFVHNEQFF. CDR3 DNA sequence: TGTGCCAGCAGCTTGTGGACAGGGTCTTTTGTACACAATGAGCAGTTCTTC.

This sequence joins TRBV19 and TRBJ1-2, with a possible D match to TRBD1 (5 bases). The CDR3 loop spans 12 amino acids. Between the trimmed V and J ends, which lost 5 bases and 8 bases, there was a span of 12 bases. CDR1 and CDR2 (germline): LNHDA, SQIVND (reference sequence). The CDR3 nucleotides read TGTGCCAGTAGTCCCAGGGAGGAGGGCTACACCTTC. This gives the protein CASSPREEGYTF.

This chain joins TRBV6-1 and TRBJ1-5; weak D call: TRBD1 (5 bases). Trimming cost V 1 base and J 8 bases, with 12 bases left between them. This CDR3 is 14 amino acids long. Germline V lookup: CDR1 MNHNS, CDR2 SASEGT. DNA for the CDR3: TGTGCCAGCAGTGAAGGACAGCCTATCGAGCCCCAGCATTTT. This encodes CASSEGQPIEPQHF.

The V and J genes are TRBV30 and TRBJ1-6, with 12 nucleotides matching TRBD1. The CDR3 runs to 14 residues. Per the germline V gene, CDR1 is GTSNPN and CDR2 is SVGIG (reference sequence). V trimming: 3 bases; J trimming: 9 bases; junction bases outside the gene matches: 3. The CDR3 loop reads CAWRWGQGASPLHF. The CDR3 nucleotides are TGTGCCTGGAGATGGGGACAGGGGGCTTCACCCCTCCACTTT.